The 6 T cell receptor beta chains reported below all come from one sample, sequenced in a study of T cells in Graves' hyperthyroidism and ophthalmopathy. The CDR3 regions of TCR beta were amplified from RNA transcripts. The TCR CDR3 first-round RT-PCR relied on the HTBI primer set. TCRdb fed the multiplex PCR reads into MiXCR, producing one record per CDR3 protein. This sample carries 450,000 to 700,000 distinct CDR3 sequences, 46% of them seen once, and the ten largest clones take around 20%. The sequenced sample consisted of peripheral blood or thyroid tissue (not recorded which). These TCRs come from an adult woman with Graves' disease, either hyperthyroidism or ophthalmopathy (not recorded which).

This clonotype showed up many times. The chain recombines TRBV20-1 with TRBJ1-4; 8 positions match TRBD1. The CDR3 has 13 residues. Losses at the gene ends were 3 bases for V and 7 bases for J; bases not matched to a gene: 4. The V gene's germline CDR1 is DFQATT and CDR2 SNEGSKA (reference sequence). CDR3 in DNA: TGCAGTGCTAGCAGACAGGGGCGTGAAAAACTGTTTTTT. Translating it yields CSASRQGREKLFF.

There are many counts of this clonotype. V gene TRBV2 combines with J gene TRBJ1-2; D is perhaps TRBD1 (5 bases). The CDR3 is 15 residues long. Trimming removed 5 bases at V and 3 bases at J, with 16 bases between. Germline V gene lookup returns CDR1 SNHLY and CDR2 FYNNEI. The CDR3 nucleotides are TGTGCCAGCAGTCCCCGGGACGGAGGACACTATGGCTACACCTTC. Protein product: CASSPRDGGHYGYTF.

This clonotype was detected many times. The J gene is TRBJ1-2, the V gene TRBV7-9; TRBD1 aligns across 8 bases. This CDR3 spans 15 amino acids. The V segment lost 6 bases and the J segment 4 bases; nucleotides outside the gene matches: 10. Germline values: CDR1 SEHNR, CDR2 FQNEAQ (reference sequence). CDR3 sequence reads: CASRYGQGTGYGYTF. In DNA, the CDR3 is TGTGCCAGCAGATACGGACAGGGAACGGGCTATGGCTACACCTTC.

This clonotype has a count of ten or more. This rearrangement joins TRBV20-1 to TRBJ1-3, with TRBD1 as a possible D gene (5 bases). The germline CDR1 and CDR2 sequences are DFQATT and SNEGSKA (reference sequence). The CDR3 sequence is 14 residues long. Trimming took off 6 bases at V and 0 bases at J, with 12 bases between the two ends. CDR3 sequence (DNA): TGCAGTGCGGGGGGGGGACCCTCTGGAAACACCATATATTTT. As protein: CSAGGGPSGNTIYF.

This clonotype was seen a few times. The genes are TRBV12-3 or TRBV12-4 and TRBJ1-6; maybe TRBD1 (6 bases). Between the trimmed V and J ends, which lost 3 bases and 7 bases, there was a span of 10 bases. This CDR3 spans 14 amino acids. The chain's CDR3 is CASSLGGQNSPLHF. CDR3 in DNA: TGTGCCAGCAGTTTGGGGGGCCAAAATTCACCCCTCCACTTT.

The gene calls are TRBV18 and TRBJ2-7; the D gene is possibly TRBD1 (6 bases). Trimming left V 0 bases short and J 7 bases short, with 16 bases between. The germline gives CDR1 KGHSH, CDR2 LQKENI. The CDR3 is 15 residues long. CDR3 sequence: CASSPPGTRVEEQYF. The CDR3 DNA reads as TGTGCCAGCTCACCACCTGGGACACGCGTGGAGGAGCAGTACTTC.